This T cell receptor beta chain derives from a study of blood T cell repertoires in COVID-19. The overall study: PBMCs, B-cell-depleted T cells, or T cells were the source of the cDNA or gDNA that made up the material.

Authors' methods: Estimation of nucleated cell counts was performed using reference gene primer amplification. The assay was immunoSEQ multiplex PCR, and TCRdb's table has in-frame clones only and misses some. That table gives V, J and clone size, and the DNA gave D and trimming. Of over 95,000 clones listed, approximately 79% are singletons. The CDR3 is 14 residues long. The chain recombines TRBV21-1 with TRBJ2-3; no check of the table's D call, TRBD2, against the DNA was made. TRBV21-1 is given as a pseudogene. Sequenced: peripheral blood. This clonotype was sampled from a woman older than 75 with active or convalescent COVID-19. CDR3 protein: CASRPSGCTDTQYF. CDR3 nucleotide sequence: TGTGCCAGCCGGCCTAGCGGCTGCACAGATACGCAGTATTTT.